This is a list of T cell receptor beta chains from one sample in a study of T cells in Graves' hyperthyroidism and ophthalmopathy. Using its own MiXCR run on the multiplex PCR reads, TCRdb lists one record per CDR3 protein. This table has about 600,000 distinct CDR3 sequences, about a sixth appearing once. The sequenced material came from blood. The receptors shown here come from a woman in her 40s with Graves' ophthalmopathy. Both conserved end residues are part of each CDR3. The order of the fields is J gene, clone size, V gene, D gene, CDR3 protein, CDR3 DNA. The D gene is left open where the match is weak. The size of a clone is reported for some rows only, either as once, few or many, or as a class for expanded clones.

TRBJ2-3,-,TRBV2,-,CASSDDGTQYF,TGTGCCAGCAGTGACGACGGTACGCAGTATTTT
TRBJ2-5,few,TRBV7-9,-,CASSSTGTQETQYF,TGTGCCAGCAGCTCTACCGGAACCCAAGAGACCCAGTACTTC
TRBJ2-3,-,TRBV10-3,TRBD1,CAISGWDRAGPDTQYF,TGTGCCATCAGTGGGTGGGACAGGGCGGGACCAGATACGCAGTATTTT
TRBJ1-2,few,TRBV6-5,-,CASSYEGTGGYTF,TGTGCCAGCAGTTACGAGGGGACCGGTGGCTACACCTTC
TRBJ2-5,many,TRBV6-1,TRBD1,CASTQNGQAGTQYF,TGTGCCAGCACCCAAAACGGACAGGCCGGCACCCAGTACTTC
TRBJ2-1,many,TRBV3-1,-,CASSLVQSGRYNEQFF,TGTGCCAGCAGCCTAGTCCAATCAGGGCGATACAATGAGCAGTTCTTC
TRBJ2-4,many,TRBV2,TRBD1,CASSATGGNIQYF,TGTGCCAGCAGCGCCACAGGGGGCAACATTCAGTACTTC
TRBJ2-1,few,TRBV18,TRBD2,CASSKGLAGAAGEQFF,TGTGCCAGCTCAAAGGGACTAGCGGGAGCTGCTGGTGAGCAGTTCTTC
TRBJ1-2,few,TRBV5-4,-,CASSFGQSSYGYTF,TGTGCCAGCAGTTTTGGACAGAGCTCTTATGGCTACACCTTC
TRBJ2-7,-,TRBV27,-,CASSLIMDSAYEQYF,TGTGCCAGCAGCTTGATAATGGACAGCGCCTACGAGCAGTACTTC
TRBJ1-5,many,TRBV19,TRBD1,CASSIRDRGSNQPQHF,TGTGCCAGTAGTATTCGAGACAGGGGGAGCAATCAGCCCCAGCATTTT
TRBJ1-2,-,TRBV7-9,-,CASSDLVGSYGYTF,TGTGCCAGCAGCGACTTGGTGGGGTCCTATGGCTACACCTTC
TRBJ1-1,few,TRBV5-1,-,CASSLEGGGAFF,TGTGCCAGCAGCTTGGAAGGCGGGGGAGCTTTCTTT
TRBJ1-3,few,TRBV13,-,CASSLEDHRQYGIGNTIYF,TGTGCCAGCAGCTTAGAAGATCATCGACAGTACGGGATAGGTAACACCATATATTTT
TRBJ1-3,many,TRBV11-2,-,CASSPGGILVPSSGNTIYF,TGTGCCAGCAGTCCCGGGGGCATTCTTGTGCCTTCCTCTGGAAACACCATATATTTT
TRBJ1-4,few,TRBV30,-,CASSGGSEKLFF,TGTGCATCGTCTGGGGGTAGTGAAAAACTGTTTTTT
TRBJ1-5,many,TRBV28,-,CASSGPFRGGRSIRNQPQHF,TGTGCCAGCAGTGGCCCGTTCAGAGGGGGGCGCTCCATCCGCAATCAGCCCCAGCATTTT
TRBJ2-6,-,TRBV18,-,CASSPRTVSSSGANVLTF,TGTGCCAGCTCACCAAGGACAGTTAGTTCTTCTGGGGCCAACGTCCTGACTTTC
TRBJ1-1,many,TRBV20-1,-,CSAIFKGSWNTEAFF,TGCAGTGCTATTTTTAAGGGAAGTTGGAACACTGAAGCTTTCTTT
TRBJ1-1,many,TRBV5-5,TRBD1,CASSSQGAHMNTEAFF,TGTGCCAGCAGCTCACAGGGGGCGCACATGAACACTGAAGCTTTCTTT
TRBJ2-1,many,TRBV6-1,-,CASSYGSQVNEQFF,TGTGCCAGCAGTTACGGGAGTCAGGTCAATGAGCAGTTCTTC
TRBJ2-5,many,TRBV20-1,TRBD1,CSARATGGRLKETQYF,TGCAGTGCTAGAGCCACAGGGGGCCGGCTAAAAGAGACCCAGTACTTC
TRBJ1-2,-,TRBV12-3/TRBV12-4,-,CASSLFGASLYSGYTF,TGTGCCAGCAGTTTATTTGGCGCGTCCCTATATTCCGGCTACACCTTC
TRBJ2-7,few,TRBV20-1,-,CSVSRSRRGFEQYF,TGCAGTGTTTCAAGGTCCCGAAGGGGATTTGAGCAGTACTTC
TRBJ2-3,many,TRBV2,-,CASRRSGSGTDTQYF,TGTGCCAGCAGAAGATCAGGGTCGGGCACAGATACGCAGTATTTT
TRBJ1-1,many,TRBV20-1,-,CSATPIYEAFF,TGCAGTGCTACCCCTATTTATGAAGCTTTCTTT
TRBJ2-7,many,TRBV28,TRBD2,CANQAAGAHEQYF,TGTGCCAACCAGGCAGCGGGAGCCCACGAGCAGTACTTC
TRBJ2-2,many,TRBV11-2,TRBD2,CASSPGLLGELFF,TGTGCCAGCAGCCCGGGACTACTCGGGGAGCTGTTTTTT
TRBJ1-1,-,TRBV6-1,-,CASRRDGGNTEAFF,TGTGCCAGCAGGCGGGACGGCGGGAACACTGAAGCTTTCTTT
TRBJ1-1,many,TRBV6-5,TRBD1,CASSYGQGNTEAFF,TGTGCCAGCAGTTACGGACAGGGGAACACTGAAGCTTTCTTT
TRBJ1-5,many,TRBV20-1,-,CSARSERVGYQPQHF,TGCAGTGCTAGGAGTGAAAGGGTAGGGTATCAGCCCCAGCATTTT
TRBJ2-3,few,TRBV6-1,-,CASTSQPDTDTQYF,TGTGCCAGCACCTCTCAGCCGGACACAGATACGCAGTATTTT
TRBJ1-6,few,TRBV13,TRBD1,CASSLIRGTNSPLHF,TGTGCCAGCAGCTTAATCAGGGGGACTAATTCACCCCTCCACTTT
TRBJ2-7,many,TRBV18,TRBD2,CASSRGTMEDSEQYF,TGTGCCAGCTCACGAGGGACTATGGAGGATAGCGAGCAGTACTTC
TRBJ2-7,many,TRBV2,-,CASSEGPTYEQYF,TGTGCCAGCAGTGAAGGCCCGACCTACGAGCAGTACTTC
TRBJ2-3,many,TRBV6-1,TRBD2,CASSEVWRGGTDTQYF,TGTGCCAGCAGTGAAGTGTGGCGGGGGGGCACAGATACGCAGTATTTT